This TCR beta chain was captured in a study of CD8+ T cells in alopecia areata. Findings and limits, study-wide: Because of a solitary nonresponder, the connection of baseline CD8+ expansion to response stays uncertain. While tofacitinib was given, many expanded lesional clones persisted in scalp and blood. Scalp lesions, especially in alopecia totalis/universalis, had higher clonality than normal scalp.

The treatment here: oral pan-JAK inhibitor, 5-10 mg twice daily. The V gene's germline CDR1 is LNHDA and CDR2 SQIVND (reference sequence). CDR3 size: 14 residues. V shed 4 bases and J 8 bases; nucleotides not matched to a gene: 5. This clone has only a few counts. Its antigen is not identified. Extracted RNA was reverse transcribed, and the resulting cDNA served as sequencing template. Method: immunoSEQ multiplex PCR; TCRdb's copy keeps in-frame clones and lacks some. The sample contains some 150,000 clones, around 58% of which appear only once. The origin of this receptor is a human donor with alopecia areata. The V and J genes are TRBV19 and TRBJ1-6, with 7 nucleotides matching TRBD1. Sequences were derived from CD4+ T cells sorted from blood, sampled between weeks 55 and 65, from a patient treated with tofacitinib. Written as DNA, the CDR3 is TGTGCCAGTAGTACCGGGACAGATGATTCACCCCTCCACTTT. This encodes CASSTGTDDSPLHF.